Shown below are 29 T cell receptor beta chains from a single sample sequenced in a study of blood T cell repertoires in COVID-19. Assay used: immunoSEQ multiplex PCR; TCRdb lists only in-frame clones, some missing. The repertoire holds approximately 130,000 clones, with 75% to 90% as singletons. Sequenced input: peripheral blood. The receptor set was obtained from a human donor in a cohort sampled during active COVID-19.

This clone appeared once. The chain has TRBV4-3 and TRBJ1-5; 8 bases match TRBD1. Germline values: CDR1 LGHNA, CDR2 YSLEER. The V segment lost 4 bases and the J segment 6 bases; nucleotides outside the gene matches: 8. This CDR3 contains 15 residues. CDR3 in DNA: TGCGCCAGCAGCCGGGCTCAGGGGGCAGGTCAGCCCCAGCATTTT. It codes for CASSRAQGAGQPQHF.

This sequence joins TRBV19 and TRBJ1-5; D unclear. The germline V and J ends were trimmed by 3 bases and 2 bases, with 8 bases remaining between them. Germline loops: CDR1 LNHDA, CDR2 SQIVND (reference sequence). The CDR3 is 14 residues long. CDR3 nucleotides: TGTGCCAGTAGTATGCGTATAGGCAATCAGCCCCAGCATTTT. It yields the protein CASSMRIGNQPQHF.

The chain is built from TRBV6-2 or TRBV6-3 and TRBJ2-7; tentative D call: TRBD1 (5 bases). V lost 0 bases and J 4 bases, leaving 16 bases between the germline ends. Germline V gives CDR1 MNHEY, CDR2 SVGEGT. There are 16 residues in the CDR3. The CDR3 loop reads CASSYSPLDRAYEQYV. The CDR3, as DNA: TGTGCCAGCAGTTACTCTCCCCTTGACAGAGCATACGAGCAGTACGTC.

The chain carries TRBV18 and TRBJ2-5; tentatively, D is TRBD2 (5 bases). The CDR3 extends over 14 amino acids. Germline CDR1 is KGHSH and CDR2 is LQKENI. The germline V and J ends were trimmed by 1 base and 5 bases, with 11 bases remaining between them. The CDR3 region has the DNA TGTGCCAGCTCACCACTTGGACGCGGGGAGACCCAGTACTTC. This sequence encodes CASSPLGRGETQYF. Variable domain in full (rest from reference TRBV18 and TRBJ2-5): NAGVMQNPRHLVRRRGQEARLRCSPMKGHSHVYWYRQLPEEGLKFMVYLQKENIIDESGMPKERFSAEFPKEGPSILRIQQVVRGDSAAYFCASSPLGRGETQYFGPGTRLLVL.

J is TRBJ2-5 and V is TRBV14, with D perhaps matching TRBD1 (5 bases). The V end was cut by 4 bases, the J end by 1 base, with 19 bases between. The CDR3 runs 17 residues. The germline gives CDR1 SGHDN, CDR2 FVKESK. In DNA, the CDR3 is TGTGCCAGCAGCCCCATACCTAGGTGGGGCCTCCAAGAGACCCAGTACTTC. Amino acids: CASSPIPRWGLQETQYF.

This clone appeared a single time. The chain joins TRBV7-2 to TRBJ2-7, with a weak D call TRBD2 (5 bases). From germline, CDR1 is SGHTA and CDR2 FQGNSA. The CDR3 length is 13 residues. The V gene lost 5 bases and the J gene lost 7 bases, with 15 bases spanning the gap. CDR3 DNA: TGTGCCAGCAGCCTACTACGGCGAGGGGAGCAGTACGTC. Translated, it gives CASSLLRRGEQYV.

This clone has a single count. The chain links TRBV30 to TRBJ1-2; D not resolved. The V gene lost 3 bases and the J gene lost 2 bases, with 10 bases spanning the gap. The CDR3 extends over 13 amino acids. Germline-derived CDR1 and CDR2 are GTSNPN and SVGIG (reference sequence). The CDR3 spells CAWRVNINYGYTF. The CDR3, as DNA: TGTGCCTGGAGAGTCAACATCAACTATGGCTACACCTTC.

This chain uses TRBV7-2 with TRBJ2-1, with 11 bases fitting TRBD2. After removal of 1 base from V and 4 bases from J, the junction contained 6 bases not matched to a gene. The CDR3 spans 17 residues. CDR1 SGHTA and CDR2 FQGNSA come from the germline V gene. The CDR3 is CASSLDRLAGGYNEQFF. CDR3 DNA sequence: TGTGCCAGCAGCTTAGATCGCCTAGCGGGGGGTTACAATGAGCAGTTCTTC.

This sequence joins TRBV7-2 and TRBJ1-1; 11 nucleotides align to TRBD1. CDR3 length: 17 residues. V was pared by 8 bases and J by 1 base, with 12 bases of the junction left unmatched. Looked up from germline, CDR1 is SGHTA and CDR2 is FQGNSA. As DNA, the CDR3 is TGTGCCAGCTTACCCGGGGGGACAGGGGGATGGAACACTGAAGCTTTCTTT. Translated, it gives CASLPGGTGGWNTEAFF.

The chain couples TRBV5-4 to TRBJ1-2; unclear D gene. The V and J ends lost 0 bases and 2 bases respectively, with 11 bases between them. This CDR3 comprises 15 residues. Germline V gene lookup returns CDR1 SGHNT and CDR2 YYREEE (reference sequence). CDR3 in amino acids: CASSLVDAGNYGYTF. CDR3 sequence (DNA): TGTGCCAGCAGCTTGGTCGACGCGGGGAACTATGGCTACACCTTC. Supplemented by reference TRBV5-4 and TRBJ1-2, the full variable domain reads ETGVTQSPTHLIKTRGQQVTLRCSSQSGHNTVSWYQQALGQGPQFIFQYYREEENGRGNFPPRFSGLQFPNYSSELNVNALELDDSALYLCASSLVDAGNYGYTFGSGTRLTVV.

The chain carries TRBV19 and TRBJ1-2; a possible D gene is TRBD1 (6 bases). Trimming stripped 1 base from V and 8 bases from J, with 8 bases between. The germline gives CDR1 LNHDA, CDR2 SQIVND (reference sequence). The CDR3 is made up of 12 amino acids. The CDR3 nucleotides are TGTGCCAGTAGTATAGCGGGGGGCGGCTACACCTTC. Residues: CASSIAGGGYTF. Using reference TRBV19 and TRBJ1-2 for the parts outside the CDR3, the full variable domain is DGGITQSPKYLFRKEGQNVTLSCEQNLNHDAMYWYRQDPGQGLRLIYYSQIVNDFQKGDIAEGYSVSREKKESFPLTVTSAQKNPTAFYLCASSIAGGGYTFGSGTRLTVV.

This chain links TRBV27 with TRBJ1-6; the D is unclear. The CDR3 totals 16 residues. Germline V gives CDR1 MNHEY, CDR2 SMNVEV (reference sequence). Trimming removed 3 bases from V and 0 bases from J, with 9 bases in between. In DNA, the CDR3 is TGTGCCAGCAGTTTTTATAGTAACTCCTATAATTCACCCCTCCACTTT. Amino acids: CASSFYSNSYNSPLHF.

CDR3 DNA sequence: TGTGCTAGTGCCGGGACTCGAACACTTTACAATGAGCAGTTCTTC. Translation: CASAGTRTLYNEQFF. The chain joins TRBV12-5 to TRBJ2-1; a weak D match, TRBD2 (6 bases). This CDR3 has 15 residues. Germline V gene sequence: CDR1 LGHNT, CDR2 FRNRAP. V lost 7 bases and J lost 4, with 17 bases in between.

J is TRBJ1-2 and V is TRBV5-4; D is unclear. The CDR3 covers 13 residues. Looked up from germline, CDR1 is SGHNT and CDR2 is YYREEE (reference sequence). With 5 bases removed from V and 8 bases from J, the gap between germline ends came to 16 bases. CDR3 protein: CASRFTWAGGYTF. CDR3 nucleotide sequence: TGTGCCAGCAGATTTACCTGGGCGGGAGGCTACACCTTC.

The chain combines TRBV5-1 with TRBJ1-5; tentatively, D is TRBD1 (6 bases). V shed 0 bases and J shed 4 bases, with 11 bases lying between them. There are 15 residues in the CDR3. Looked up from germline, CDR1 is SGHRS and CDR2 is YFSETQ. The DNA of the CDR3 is TGCGCCAGCAGCTTGGGTGGGACACAAAATCAGCCCCAGCATTTT. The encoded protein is CASSLGGTQNQPQHF.

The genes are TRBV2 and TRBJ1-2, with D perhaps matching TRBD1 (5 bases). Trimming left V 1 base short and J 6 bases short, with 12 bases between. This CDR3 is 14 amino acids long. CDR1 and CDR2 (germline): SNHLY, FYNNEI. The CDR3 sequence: CASSEEDKSDGYTF. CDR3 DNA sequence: TGTGCCAGCAGTGAAGAGGACAAATCCGATGGCTACACCTTC.

CDR3 protein: CASRNRGNTEAFF. DNA for the CDR3: TGCGCCAGCAGGAACCGGGGGAACACTGAAGCTTTCTTT. This chain links TRBV5-1 with TRBJ1-1; D unresolved. This CDR3 comprises 13 residues. Germline CDR1 SGHRS, CDR2 YFSETQ. V lost 5 bases and J 1 base, leaving 9 bases between the germline ends.

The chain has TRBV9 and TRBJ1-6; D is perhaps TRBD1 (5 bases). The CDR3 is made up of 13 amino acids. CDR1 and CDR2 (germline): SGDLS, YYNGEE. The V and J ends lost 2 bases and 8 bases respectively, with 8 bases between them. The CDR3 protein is CASSVSGDSPLHF. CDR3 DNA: TGTGCCAGCAGCGTCTCGGGGGATTCACCCCTCCACTTT. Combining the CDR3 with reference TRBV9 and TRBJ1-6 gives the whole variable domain DSGVTQTPKHLITATGQRVTLRCSPRSGDLSVYWYQQSLDQGLQFLIQYYNGEERAKGNILERFSAQQFPDLHSELNLSSLELGDSALYFCASSVSGDSPLHFGNGTRLTVT.

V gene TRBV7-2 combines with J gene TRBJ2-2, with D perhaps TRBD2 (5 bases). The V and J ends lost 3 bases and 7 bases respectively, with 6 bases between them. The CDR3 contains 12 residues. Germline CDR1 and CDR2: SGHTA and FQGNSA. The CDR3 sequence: CASSFRGGELFF. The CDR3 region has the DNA TGTGCCAGCAGCTTTCGGGGCGGGGAGCTGTTTTTT.

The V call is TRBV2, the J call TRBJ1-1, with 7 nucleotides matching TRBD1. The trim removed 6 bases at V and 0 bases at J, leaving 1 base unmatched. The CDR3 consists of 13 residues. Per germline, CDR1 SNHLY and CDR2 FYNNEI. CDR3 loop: CASRTGMNTEAFF. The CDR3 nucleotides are TGTGCCAGCAGGACAGGGATGAACACTGAAGCTTTCTTT.

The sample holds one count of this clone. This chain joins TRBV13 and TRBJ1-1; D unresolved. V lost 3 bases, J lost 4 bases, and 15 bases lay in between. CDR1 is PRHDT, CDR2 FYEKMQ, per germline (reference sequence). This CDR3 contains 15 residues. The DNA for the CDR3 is TGTGCCAGCAGCTTCACTCGGCGTACGGGCACTGAAGCTTTCTTT. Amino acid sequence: CASSFTRRTGTEAFF. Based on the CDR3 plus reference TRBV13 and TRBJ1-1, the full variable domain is AAGVIQSPRHLIKEKRETATLKCYPIPRHDTVYWYQQGPGQDPQFLISFYEKMQSDKGSIPDRFSAQQFSDYHSELNMSSLELGDSALYFCASSFTRRTGTEAFFGQGTRLTVV.

The CDR3 loop is CASSLPGTGGSYEQYF. CDR3 in DNA: TGCGCCAGCAGCTTGCCCGGGACAGGTGGTTCCTACGAGCAGTACTTC. The chain joins TRBV5-1 to TRBJ2-7, with 8 bases lining up with TRBD1. The CDR3 has 16 amino acids. The germline V gene encodes CDR1 SGHRS and CDR2 YFSETQ. V lost 1 base to trimming and J lost 1 base; unmatched junction nucleotides: 7.

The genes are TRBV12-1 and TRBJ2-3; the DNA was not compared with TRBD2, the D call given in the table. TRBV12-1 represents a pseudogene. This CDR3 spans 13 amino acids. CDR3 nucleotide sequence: TGTGCCAGCAGCCCACTTAGCGAGGATACGCAGTATTTT. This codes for CASSPLSEDTQYF.

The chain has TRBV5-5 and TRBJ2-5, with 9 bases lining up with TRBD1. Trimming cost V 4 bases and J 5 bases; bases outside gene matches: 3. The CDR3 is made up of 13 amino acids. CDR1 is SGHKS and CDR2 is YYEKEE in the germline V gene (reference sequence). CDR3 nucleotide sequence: TGTGCCAGCAGCCGAGGGACAGGGGAGACCCAGTACTTC. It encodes CASSRGTGETQYF.

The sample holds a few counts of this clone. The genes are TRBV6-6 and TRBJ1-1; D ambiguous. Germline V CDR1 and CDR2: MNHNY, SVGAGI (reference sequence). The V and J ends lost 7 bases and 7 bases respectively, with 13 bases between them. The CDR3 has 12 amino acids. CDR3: CASTPSGGEAFF. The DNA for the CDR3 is TGTGCCAGCACTCCTTCCGGTGGTGAAGCTTTCTTT.

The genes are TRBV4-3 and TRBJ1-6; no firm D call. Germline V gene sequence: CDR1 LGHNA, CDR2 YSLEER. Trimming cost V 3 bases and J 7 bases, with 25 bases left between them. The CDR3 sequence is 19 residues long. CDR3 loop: CASSHHDSGTRVRNSPLHF. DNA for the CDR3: TGCGCCAGCAGCCACCACGACTCCGGCACTAGGGTGCGGAATTCACCCCTCCACTTT.

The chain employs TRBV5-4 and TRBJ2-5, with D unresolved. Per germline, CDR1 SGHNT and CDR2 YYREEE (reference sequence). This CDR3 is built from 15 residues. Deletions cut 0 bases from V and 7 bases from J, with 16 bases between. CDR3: CASSLGSEARGTQYF. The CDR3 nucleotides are TGTGCCAGCAGCTTGGGGAGCGAGGCTCGAGGGACCCAGTACTTC.

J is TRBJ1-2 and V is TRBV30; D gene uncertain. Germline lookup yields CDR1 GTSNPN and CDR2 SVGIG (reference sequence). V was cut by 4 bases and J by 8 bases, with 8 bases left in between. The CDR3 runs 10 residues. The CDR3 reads CAWMEGGYTF. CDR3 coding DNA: TGTGCCTGGATGGAGGGAGGCTACACCTTC.

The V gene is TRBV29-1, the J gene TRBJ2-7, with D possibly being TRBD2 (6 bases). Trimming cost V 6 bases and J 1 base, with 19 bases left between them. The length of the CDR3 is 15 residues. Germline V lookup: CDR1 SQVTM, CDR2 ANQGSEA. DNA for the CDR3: TGCAGCGTGATAACCGTGGCGGGAACTTCCTACGAGCAGTACGTC. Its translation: CSVITVAGTSYEQYV.